This is a list of T cell receptor beta chains from one sample in a study of beta chain features in type 1 diabetes. Profiled with immunoSEQ multiplex PCR; TCRdb holds only in-frame clones, not every one. Here the sample spans roughly 230,000 clones, roughly a tenth being singletons. What was sequenced was naive CD4+ T cells from blood. These receptors all come from a man in his thirties or forties with type 1 diabetes. The conserved cysteine and the conserved F or W are not part of the CDR3 here. Clone size, where shown, is once, few, many, or a class for clones that have expanded.

J | size | V | CDR3
TRBJ2-3 | few | TRBV11-2 | ASRPGRGSTDTQY
TRBJ2-5 | few | TRBV18 | ASSTGGIETQY
TRBJ1-2 | NA | TRBV7-6 | ASSLRTGIDGYT
TRBJ2-7 | NA | TRBV5-1 | ASSSAGRRSSYEQY
TRBJ2-3 | NA | TRBV30 | AWTGGSDTQY
TRBJ2-1 | few | TRBV9 | ASSVGQGINAGVLLNQQF
TRBJ1-1 | few | TRBV9 | ASSASGGTTEAF
TRBJ2-7 | few | TRBV6-1 | ATWDRGRFGEQY
TRBJ2-5 | NA | TRBV18 | ASSPTSGGKETQY
TRBJ2-5 | NA | TRBV9 | ASSVATSGVQETQY